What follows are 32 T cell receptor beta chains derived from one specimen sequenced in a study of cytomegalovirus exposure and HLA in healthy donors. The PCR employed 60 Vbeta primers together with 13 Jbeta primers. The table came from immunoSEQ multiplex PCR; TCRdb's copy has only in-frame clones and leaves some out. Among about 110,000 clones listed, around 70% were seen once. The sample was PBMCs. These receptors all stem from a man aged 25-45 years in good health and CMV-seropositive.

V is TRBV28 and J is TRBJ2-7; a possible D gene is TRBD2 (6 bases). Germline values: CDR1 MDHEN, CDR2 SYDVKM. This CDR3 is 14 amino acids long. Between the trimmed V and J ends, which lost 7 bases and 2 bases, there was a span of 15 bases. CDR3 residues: CASTPTGDPYEQYF. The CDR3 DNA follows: TGTGCCAGCACCCCAACGGGAGACCCCTACGAGCAGTACTTC.

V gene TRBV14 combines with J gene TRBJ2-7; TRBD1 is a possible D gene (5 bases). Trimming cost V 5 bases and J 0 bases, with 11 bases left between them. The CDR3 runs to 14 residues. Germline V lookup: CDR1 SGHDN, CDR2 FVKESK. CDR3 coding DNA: TGTGCCAGCAGCGAAGCGACAGCCTCCTACGAGCAGTACTTC. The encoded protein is CASSEATASYEQYF.

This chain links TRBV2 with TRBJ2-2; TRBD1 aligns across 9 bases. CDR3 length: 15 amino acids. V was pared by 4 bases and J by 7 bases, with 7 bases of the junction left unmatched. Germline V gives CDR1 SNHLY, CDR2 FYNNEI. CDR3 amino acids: CASSADRGRGGELFF. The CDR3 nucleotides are TGTGCCAGCAGTGCGGACAGGGGACGCGGCGGGGAGCTGTTTTTT.

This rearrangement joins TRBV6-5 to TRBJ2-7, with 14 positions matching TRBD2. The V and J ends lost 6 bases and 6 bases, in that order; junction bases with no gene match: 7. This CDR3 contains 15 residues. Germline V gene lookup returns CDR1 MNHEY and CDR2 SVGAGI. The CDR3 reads CASRLYGLAGGEQYF. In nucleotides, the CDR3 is TGTGCCAGCAGATTATACGGACTAGCGGGGGGCGAGCAGTACTTC.

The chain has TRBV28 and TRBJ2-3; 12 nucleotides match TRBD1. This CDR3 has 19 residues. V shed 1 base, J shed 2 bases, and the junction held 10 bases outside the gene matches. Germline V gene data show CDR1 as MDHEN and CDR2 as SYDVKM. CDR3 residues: CASSLFAGGQGALTDTQYF. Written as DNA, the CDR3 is TGTGCCAGCAGTTTATTCGCGGGGGGACAGGGGGCTCTCACAGATACGCAGTATTTT.

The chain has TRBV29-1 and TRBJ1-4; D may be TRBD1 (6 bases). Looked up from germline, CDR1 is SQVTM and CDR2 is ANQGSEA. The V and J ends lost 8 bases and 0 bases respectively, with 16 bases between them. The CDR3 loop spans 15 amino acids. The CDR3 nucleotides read TGCAGCTGGAAGGCGGGGGGCTCAACTAATGAAAAACTGTTTTTT. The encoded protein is CSWKAGGSTNEKLFF.

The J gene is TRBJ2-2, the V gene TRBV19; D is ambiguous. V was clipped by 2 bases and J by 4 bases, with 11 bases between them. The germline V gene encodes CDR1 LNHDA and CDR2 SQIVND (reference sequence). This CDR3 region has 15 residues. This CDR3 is CASSIFPARTGELFF. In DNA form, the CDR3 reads TGTGCCAGTAGTATATTTCCAGCGCGCACCGGGGAGCTGTTTTTT.

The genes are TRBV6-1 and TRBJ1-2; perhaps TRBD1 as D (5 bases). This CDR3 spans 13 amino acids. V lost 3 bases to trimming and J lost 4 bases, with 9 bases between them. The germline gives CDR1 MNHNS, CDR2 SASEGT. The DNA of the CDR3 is TGTGCCAGCAGTGAGCAGGGAACCTATGGCTACACCTTC. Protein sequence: CASSEQGTYGYTF.

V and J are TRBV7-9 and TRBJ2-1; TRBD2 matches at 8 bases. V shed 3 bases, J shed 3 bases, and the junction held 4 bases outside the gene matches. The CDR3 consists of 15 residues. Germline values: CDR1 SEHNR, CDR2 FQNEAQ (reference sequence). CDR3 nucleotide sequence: TGTGCCAGCAGCTTTAGCGGGGCCTACTACAATGAGCAGTTCTTC. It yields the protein CASSFSGAYYNEQFF.

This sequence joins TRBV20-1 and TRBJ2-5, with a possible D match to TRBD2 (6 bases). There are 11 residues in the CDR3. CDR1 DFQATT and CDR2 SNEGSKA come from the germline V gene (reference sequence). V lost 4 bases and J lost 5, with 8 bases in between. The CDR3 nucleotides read TGCAGTGCTACAGGAGGGGAGACCCAGTACTTC. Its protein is CSATGGETQYF.

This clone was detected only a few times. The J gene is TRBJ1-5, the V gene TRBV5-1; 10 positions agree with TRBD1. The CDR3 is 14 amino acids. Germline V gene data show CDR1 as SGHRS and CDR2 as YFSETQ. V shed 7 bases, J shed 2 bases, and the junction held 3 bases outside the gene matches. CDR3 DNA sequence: TGCGCCAGCGGGACAGGGGACGGCAATCAGCCCCAGCATTTT. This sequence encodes CASGTGDGNQPQHF.

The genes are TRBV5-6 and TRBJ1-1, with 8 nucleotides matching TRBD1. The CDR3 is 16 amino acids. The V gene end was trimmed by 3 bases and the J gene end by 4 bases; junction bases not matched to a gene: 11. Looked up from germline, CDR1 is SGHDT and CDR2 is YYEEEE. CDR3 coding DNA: TGTGCCAGCAGCTCGGGATACAGGGGGTTCGCCACTGAAGCTTTCTTT. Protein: CASSSGYRGFATEAFF.

CDR3: CASSFDPGPTDTQYF. The CDR3, as DNA: TGTGCCAGCAGCTTTGATCCGGGTCCTACAGATACGCAGTATTTT. The chain employs TRBV5-5 and TRBJ2-3; D remains unclear. CDR1 is SGHKS, CDR2 YYEKEE, per germline (reference sequence). The length of the CDR3 is 15 residues. V gave up 2 bases and J gave up 3 bases, with 13 bases separating them.

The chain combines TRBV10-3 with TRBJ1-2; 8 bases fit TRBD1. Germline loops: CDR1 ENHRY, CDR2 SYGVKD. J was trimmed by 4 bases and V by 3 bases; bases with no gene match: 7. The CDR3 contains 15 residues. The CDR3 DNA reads TGTGCCATCAGTGACCAAGGACAGGGCGGCTATGGCTACACCTTC. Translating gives CAISDQGQGGYGYTF.

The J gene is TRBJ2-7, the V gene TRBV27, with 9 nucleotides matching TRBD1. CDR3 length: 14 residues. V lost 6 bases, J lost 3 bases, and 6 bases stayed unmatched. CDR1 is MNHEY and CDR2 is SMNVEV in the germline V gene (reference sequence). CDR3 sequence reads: CASRLGQGIYEQYF. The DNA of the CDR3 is TGTGCCAGCAGACTGGGACAGGGAATCTACGAGCAGTACTTC.

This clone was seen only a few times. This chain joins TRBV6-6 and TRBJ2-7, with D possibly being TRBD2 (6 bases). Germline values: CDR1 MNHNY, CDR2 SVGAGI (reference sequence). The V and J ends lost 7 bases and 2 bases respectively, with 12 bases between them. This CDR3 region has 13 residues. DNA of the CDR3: TGTGCCAGCAACAGCGGGCCCACCTACGAGCAGTACTTC. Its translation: CASNSGPTYEQYF.

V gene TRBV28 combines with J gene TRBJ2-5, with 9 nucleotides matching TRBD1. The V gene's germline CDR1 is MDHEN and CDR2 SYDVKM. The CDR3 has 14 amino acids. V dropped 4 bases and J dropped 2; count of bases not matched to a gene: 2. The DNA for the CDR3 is TGTGCCAGCAGTTCTGGACAGGGGCAAGAGACCCAGTACTTC. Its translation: CASSSGQGQETQYF.

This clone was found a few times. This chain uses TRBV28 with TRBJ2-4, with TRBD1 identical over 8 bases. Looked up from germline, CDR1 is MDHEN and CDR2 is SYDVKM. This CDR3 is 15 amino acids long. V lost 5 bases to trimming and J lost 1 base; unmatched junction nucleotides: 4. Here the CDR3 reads CASSRRTGAKNIQYF. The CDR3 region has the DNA TGTGCCAGCAGTCGCCGGACAGGGGCCAAAAACATTCAGTACTTC.

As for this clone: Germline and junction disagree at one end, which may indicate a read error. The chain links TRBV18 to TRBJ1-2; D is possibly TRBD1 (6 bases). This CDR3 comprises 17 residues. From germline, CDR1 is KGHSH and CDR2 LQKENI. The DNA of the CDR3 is TGTGCCAGCTCACCACTTAATGAAAGGACAGTTAACTATGGCTACCCCTTC. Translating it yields CASSPLNERTVNYGYPF.

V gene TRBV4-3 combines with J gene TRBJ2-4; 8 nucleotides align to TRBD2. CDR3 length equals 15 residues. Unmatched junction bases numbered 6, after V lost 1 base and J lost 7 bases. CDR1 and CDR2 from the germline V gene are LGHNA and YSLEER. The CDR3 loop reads CASSQGSGGENIQYF. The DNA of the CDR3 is TGCGCCAGCAGCCAAGGGTCGGGAGGGGAGAACATTCAGTACTTC.

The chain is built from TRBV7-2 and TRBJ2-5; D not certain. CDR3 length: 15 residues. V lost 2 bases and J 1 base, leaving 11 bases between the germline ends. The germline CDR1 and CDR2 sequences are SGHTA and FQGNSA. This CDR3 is CASSLILTVQETQYF. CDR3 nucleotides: TGTGCCAGCAGCTTAATTCTGACTGTCCAAGAGACCCAGTACTTC.

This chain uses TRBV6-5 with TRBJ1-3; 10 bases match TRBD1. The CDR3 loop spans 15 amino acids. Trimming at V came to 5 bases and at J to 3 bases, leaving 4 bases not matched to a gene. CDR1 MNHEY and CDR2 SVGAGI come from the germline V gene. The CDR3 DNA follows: TGTGCCAGCAGTCCGACAGGGGGCCATGGAAACACCATATATTTT. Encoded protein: CASSPTGGHGNTIYF.

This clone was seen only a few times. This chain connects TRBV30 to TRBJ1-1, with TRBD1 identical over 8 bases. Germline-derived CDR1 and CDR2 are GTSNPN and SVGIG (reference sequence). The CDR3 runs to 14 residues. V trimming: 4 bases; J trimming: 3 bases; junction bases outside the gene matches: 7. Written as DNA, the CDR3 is TGTGCCTGGACAGGGGGCGCATGGGACACTGAAGCTTTCTTT. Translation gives CAWTGGAWDTEAFF.

CDR3 in amino acids: CASSEATGYQPQHF. The CDR3 nucleotides are TGTGCCAGCAGTGAGGCTACAGGGTATCAGCCCCAGCATTTT. The chain links TRBV25-1 to TRBJ1-5, with D possibly matching TRBD1 (6 bases). Germline-derived CDR1 and CDR2 are MGHDK and SYGVNS. This CDR3 contains 14 residues. V was trimmed by 3 bases and J by 5 bases, leaving 11 bases between them.

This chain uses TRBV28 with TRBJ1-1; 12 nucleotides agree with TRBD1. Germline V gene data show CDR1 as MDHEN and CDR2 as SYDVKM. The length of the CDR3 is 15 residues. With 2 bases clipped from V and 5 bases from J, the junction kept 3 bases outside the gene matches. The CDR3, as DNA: TGTGCCAGCAGTTTACCGGGACAGGGGGCGACTGAAGCTTTCTTT. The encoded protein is CASSLPGQGATEAFF.

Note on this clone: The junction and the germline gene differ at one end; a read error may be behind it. CDR3 coding DNA: TGCGCCAGCAGTGAGAAACCAGATACGCAATATTTT. Residues: CASSEKPDTQYF. V is TRBV10-1 and J is TRBJ2-3; no reliable D call. Germline V lookup: CDR1 WNHNN, CDR2 SYGVQD (reference sequence). This CDR3 comprises 12 residues.

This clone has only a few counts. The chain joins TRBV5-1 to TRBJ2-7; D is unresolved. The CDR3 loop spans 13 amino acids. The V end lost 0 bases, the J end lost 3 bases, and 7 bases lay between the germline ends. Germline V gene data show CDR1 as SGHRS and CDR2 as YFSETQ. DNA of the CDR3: TGCGCCAGCAGCTTGGGGTCGGGCTACGAGCAGTACTTC. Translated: CASSLGSGYEQYF.

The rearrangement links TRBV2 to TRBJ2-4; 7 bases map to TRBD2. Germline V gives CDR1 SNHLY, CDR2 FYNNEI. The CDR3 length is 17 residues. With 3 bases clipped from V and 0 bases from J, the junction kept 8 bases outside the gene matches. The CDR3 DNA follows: TGTGCCAGCAGTGATCCCCTTCAGCGGGGAGCCAAAAACATTCAGTACTTC. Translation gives CASSDPLQRGAKNIQYF. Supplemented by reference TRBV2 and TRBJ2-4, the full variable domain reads EPEVTQTPSHQVTQMGQEVILRCVPISNHLYFYWYRQILGQKVEFLVSFYNNEISEKSEIFDDQFSVERPDGSNFTLKIRSTKLEDSAMYFCASSDPLQRGAKNIQYFGAGTRLSVL.

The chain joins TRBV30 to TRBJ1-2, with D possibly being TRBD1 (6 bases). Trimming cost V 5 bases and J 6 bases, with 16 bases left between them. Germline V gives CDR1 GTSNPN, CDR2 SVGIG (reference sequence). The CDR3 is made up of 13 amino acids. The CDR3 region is CAWWPGGAHGYTF. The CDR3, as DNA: TGTGCCTGGTGGCCTGGGGGGGCACATGGCTACACCTTC.

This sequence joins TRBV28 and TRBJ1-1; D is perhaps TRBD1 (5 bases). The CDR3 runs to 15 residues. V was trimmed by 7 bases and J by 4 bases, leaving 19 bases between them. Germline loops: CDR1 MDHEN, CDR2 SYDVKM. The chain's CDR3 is CASKQGGGGSTEAFF. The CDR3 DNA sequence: TGTGCCAGCAAACAAGGCGGGGGGGGATCCACTGAAGCTTTCTTT. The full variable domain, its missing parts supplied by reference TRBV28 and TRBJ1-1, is DVKVTQSSRYLVKRTGEKVFLECVQDMDHENMFWYRQDPGLGLRLIYFSYDVKMKEKGDIPEGYSVSREKKERFSLILESASTNQTSMYLCASKQGGGGSTEAFFGQGTRLTVV.

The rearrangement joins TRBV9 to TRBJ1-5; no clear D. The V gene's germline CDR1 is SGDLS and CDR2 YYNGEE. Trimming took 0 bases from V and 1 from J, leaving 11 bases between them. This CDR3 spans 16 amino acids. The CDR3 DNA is TGTGCCAGCAGCGTAGATGAGGGCTTGAGCAATCAGCCCCAGCATTTT. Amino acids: CASSVDEGLSNQPQHF.

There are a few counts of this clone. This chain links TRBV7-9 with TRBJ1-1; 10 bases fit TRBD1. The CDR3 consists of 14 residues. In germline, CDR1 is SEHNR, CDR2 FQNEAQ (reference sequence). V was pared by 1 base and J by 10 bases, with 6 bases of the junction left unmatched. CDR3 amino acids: CASSLGGGDRGAFF. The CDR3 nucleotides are TGTGCCAGCAGCTTAGGAGGAGGGGACAGGGGAGCTTTCTTT. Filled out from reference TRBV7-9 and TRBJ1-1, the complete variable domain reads DTGVSQNPRHKITKRGQNVTFRCDPISEHNRLYWYRQTLGQGPEFLTYFQNEAQLEKSRLLSDRFSAERPKGSFSTLEIQRTEQGDSAMYLCASSLGGGDRGAFFGQGTRLTVV.